This T cell receptor beta chain derives from a study of T cell responses to AZD1222 COVID-19 vaccine. Study background: Pooling covered second doses at about 4 or about 12 weeks.

Study-wide results and caveats: Of spike-specific TCRs, nearly half reportedly target regions left unmutated in variants. White British ancestry dominated among donors, who included more females, and clonal diversity was possibly underestimated.

Measured with immunoSEQ multiplex PCR; TCRdb has only the in-frame clones, and not every one. The repertoire consists of about 100,000 clones, with about 85% occurring once and the leading ten covering about 1.8%. V dropped 3 bases and J dropped 7 bases, with 13 bases sitting between them. There are 15 residues in the CDR3. Germline CDR1 is MNHNY and CDR2 is SVGAGI (reference sequence). About this clone itself: The antigen is unknown.

The chain is built from TRBV6-6 and TRBJ1-6; D remains ambiguous. The receptor was derived from an adult in good health. The material sequenced was peripheral blood, taken on day 0 of AZD1222 vaccination. The CDR3 bases are TGTGCCAGCAGTTATCCAGGAGTTGGAAATTCACCCCTCCACTTT. Translation: CASSYPGVGNSPLHF.